This TCR beta chain derives from a study of OX40 agonist ivuxolimab in advanced cancers. With regard to this clone: Its cognate antigen is unknown.

Generated by immunoSEQ multiplex PCR, the TCRdb table keeps only in-frame clones and is missing some. The sample shows about 64,000 clones, about 85% of them seen only once. Study-level findings and limits: Dose levels from 0.1 to 3.0 mg/kg saw CD4+ and CD8+ blood T cells expand clonally by week 6.

CDR3 length: 16 amino acids. Germline loops: CDR1 SGHRS, CDR2 YFSETQ. V was trimmed by 3 bases and J by 3 bases, leaving 18 bases between them. The J gene is TRBJ2-5, the V gene TRBV5-1; perhaps TRBD1 as D (7 bases). Sequenced here: CD4+ or CD8+ T cells sorted from blood, sampled in a trial of the OX40 agonist ivuxolimab. This sequence was found in an adult with an advanced solid tumor such as melanoma, head and neck, liver or kidney cancer. DNA for the CDR3: TGCGCCAGCAGCTCCCCGCGGAGGGGGCAAGAAGAGACCCAGTACTTC. Encoded protein: CASSSPRRGQEETQYF.